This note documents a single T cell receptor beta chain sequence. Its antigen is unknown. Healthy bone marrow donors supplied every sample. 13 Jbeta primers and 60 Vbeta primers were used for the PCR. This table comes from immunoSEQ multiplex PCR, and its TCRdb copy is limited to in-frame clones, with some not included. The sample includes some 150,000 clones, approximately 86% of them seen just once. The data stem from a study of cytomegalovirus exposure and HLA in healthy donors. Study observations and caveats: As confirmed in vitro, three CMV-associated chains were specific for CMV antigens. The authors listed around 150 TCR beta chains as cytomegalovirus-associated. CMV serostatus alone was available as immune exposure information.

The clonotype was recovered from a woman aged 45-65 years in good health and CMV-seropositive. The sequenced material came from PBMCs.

CDR3 DNA sequence: TGCGCCAGCAGTCCAGAAGGGACTAGACGGGAGACCCAGTACTTC. Protein product: CASSPEGTRRETQYF. This chain links TRBV5-1 with TRBJ2-5; 8 bases match TRBD2. This CDR3 spans 15 amino acids. V shed 5 bases, J shed 5 bases, and the junction held 11 bases outside the gene matches. Germline-derived CDR1 and CDR2 are SGHRS and YFSETQ.